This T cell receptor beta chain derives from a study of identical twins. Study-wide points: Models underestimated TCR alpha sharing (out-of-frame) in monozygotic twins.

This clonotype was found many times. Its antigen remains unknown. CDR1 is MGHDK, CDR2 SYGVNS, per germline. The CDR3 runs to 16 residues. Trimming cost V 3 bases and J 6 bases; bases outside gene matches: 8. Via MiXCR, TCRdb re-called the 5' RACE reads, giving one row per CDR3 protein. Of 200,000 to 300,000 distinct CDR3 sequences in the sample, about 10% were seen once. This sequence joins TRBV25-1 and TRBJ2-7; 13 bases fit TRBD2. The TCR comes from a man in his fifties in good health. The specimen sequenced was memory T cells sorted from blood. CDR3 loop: CASSESTSGRASEQYF. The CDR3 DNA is TGTGCCAGCAGTGAGTCTACTAGCGGGAGGGCCTCCGAGCAGTACTTC.